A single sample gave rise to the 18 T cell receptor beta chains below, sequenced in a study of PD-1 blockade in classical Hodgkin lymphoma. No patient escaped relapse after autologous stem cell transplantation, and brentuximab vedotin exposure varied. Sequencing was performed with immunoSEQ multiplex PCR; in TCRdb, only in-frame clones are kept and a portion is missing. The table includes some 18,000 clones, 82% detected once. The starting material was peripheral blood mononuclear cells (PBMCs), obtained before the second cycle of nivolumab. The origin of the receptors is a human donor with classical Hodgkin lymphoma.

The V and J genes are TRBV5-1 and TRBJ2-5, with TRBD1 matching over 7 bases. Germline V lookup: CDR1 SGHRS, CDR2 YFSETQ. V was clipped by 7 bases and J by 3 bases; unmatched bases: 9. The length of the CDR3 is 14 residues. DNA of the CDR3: TGCGCCAGCGCTCAACAGGGGCGAGAAGAGACCCAGTACTTC. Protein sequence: CASAQQGREETQYF.

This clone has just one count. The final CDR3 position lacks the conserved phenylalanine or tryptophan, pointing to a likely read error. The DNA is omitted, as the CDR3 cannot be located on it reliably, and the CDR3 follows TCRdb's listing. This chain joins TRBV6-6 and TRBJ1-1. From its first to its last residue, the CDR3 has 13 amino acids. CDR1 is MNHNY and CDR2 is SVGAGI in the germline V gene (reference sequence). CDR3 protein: CASSDTFQAVGMV.

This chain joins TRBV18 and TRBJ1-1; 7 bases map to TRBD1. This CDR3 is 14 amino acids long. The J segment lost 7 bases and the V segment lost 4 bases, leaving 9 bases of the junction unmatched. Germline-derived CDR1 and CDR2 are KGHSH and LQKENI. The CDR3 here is CASSRPEAGGEAFF. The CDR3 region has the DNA TGTGCCAGCTCACGACCCGAGGCAGGGGGTGAAGCTTTCTTT.

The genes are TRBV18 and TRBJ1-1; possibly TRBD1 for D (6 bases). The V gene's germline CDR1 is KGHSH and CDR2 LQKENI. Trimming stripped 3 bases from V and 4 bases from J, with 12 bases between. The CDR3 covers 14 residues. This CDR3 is CASSPDGQITEAFF. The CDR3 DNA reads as TGTGCCAGCTCACCGGACGGACAGATCACTGAAGCTTTCTTT.

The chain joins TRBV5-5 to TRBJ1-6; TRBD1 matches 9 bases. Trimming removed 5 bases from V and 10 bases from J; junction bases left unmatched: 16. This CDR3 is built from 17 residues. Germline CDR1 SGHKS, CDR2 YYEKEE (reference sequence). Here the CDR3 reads CASRPKPRDRAGSPLHF. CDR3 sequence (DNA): TGTGCCAGCAGGCCCAAACCACGGGACAGGGCTGGATCACCCCTCCACTTT. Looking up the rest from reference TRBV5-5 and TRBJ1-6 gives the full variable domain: DAGVTQSPTHLIKTRGQQVTLRCSPISGHKSVSWYQQVLGQGPQFIFQYYEKEERGRGNFPDRFSARQFPNYSSELNVNALLLGDSALYLCASRPKPRDRAGSPLHFGNGTRLTVT.

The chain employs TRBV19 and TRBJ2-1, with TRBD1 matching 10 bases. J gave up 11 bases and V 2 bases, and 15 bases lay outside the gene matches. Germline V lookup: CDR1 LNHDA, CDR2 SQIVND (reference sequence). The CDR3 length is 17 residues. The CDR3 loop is CASSINPAGTGVSKQFF. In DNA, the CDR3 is TGTGCCAGTAGTATAAACCCGGCCGGGACAGGGGTCTCTAAGCAGTTCTTC.

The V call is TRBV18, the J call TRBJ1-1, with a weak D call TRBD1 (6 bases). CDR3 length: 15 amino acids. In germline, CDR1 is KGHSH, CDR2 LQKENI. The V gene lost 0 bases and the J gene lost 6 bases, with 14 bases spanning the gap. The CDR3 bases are TGTGCCAGCTCACCACCGTTAGTAAGGGGGGCTGAAGCTTTCTTT. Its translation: CASSPPLVRGAEAFF.

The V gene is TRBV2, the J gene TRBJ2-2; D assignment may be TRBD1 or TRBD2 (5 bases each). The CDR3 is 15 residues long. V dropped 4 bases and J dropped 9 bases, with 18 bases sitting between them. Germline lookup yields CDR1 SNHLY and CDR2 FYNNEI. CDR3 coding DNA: TGTGCCAGCAGTGGTCGGGCCCACCCGGGGCGGGAGCTGTTTTTT. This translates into CASSGRAHPGRELFF.

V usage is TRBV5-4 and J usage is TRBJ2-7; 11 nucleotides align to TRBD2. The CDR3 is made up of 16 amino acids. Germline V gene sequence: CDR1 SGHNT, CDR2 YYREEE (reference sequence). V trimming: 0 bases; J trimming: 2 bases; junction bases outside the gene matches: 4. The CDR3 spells CASSLGLAGSTYEQYF. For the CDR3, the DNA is TGTGCCAGCAGCTTGGGACTAGCGGGGTCAACCTACGAGCAGTACTTC.

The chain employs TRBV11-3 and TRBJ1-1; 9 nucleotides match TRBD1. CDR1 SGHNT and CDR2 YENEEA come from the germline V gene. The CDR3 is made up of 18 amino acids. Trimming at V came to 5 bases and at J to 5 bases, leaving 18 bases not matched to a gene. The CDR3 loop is CASSPHPGQGLEWTEAFF. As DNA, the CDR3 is TGTGCCAGCAGCCCCCACCCGGGACAGGGTCTTGAATGGACTGAAGCTTTCTTT.

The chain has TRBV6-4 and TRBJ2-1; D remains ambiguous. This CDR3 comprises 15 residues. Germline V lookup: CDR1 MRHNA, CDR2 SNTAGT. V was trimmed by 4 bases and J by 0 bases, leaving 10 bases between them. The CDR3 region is CASSGTESSYNEQFF. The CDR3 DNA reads TGTGCCAGCAGTGGGACCGAGAGCTCCTACAATGAGCAGTTCTTC.

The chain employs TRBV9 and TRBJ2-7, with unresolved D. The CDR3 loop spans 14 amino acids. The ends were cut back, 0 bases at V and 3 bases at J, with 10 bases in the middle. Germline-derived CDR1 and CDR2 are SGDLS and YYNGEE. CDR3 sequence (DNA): TGTGCCAGCAGCGTAGCTTCCAGCTTCTACGAGCAGTACTTC. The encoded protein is CASSVASSFYEQYF.

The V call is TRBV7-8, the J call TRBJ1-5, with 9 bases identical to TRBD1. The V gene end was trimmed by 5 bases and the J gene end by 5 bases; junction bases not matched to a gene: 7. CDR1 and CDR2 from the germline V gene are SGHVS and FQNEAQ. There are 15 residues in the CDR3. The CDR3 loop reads CASSSFGTGYQPQHF. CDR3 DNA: TGTGCCAGCAGCAGCTTTGGGACAGGGTATCAGCCCCAGCATTTT. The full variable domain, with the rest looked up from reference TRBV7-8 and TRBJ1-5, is GAGVSQSPRYKVAKRGQDVALRCDPISGHVSLFWYQQALGQGPEFLTYFQNEAQLDKSGLPSDRFFAERPEGSVSTLKIQRTQQEDSAVYLCASSSFGTGYQPQHFGDGTRLSIL.

The CDR3 region has the DNA TGTGCCAGCAGTGTTAACAGAAAAAACTATGGCTACACCTTC. Its translation is CASSVNRKNYGYTF. The chain has TRBV2 and TRBJ1-2, with D unclear. The V and J ends lost 4 bases and 2 bases respectively, with 11 bases between them. The CDR3 is 14 amino acids. The germline V gene has CDR1 SNHLY and CDR2 FYNNEI.

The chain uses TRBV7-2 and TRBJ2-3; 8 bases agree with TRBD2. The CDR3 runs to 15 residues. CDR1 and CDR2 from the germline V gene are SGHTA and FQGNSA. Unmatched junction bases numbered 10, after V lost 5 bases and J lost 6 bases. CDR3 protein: CASSRSGGRRDTQYF. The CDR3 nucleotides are TGTGCCAGCAGCAGAAGCGGGGGCCGACGGGATACGCAGTATTTT.

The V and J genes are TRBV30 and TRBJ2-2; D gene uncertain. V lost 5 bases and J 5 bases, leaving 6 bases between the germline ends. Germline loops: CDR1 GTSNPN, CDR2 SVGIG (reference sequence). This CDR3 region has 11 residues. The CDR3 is CAWAATGELFF. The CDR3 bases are TGTGCCTGGGCAGCTACCGGGGAGCTGTTTTTT.

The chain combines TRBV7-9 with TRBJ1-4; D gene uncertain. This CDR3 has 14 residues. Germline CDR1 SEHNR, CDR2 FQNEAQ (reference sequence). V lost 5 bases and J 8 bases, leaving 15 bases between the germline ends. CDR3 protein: CASSRGGGWEKLFF. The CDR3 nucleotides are TGTGCCAGCAGCCGTGGAGGAGGGTGGGAAAAACTGTTTTTT.

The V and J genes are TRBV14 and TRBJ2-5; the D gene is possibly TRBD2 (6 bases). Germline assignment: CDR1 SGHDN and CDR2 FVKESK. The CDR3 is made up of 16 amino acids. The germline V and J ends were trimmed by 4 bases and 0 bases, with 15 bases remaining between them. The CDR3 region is CASSLQKRAYQETQYF. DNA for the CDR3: TGTGCCAGCAGCCTTCAAAAGCGGGCCTACCAAGAGACCCAGTACTTC.